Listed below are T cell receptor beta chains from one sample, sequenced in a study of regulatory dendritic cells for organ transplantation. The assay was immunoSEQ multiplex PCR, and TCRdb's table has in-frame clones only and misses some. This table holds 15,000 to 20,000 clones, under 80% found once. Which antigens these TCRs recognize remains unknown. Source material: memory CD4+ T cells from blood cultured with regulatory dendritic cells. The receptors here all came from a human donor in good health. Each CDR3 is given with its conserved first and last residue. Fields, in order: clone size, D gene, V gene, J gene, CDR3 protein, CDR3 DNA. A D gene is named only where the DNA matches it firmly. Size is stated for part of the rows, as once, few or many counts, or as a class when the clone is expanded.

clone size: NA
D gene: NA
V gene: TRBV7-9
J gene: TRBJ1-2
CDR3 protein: CASSGPAPSVTF
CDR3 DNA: TGTGCCAGCAGCGGGCCGGCGCCATCGGTCACCTTC

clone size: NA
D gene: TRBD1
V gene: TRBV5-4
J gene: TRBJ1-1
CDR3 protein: CASSLGTGGITEAFF
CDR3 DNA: TGTGCCAGCAGCCTCGGGACAGGGGGCATAACTGAAGCTTTCTTT

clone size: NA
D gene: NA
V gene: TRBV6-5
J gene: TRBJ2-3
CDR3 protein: CASNRGAGVWDTQYF
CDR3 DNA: TGTGCCAGCAACCGGGGGGCGGGAGTCTGGGATACGCAGTATTTT

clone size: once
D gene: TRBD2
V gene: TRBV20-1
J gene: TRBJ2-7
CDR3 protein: CSFKAGREQYF
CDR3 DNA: TGCAGTTTCAAAGCGGGGCGCGAGCAGTACTTC

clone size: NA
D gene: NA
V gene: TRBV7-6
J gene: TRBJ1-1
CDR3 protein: CASSSTGGVRRTEAFF
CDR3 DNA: TGTGCCAGCAGCTCAACAGGTGGGGTTCGTCGCACTGAAGCTTTCTTT

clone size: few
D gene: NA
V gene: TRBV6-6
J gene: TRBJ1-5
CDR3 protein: CASSYSDRSNQPQHF
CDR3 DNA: TGTGCCAGCAGTTACTCGGACCGCAGCAACCAGCCCCAGCATTTT

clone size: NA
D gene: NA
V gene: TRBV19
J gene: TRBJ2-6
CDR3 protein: CASSRKPTGLNSGANVLTF
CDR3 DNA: TGTGCCAGTAGTAGAAAACCGACAGGCCTCAACTCTGGGGCCAACGTCCTGACTTTC

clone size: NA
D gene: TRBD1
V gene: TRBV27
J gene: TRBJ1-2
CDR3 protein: CASSLYGTGTGKDYGYTF
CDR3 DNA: TGTGCCAGCAGTTTATACGGGACAGGGACAGGGAAGGACTATGGCTACACCTTC

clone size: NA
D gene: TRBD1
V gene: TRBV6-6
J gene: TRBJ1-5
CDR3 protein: CASSNRGGQPQHF
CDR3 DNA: TGTGCCAGCAGCAACAGGGGCGGCCAGCCCCAGCATTTT

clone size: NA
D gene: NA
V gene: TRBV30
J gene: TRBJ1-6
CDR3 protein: CAWSAGVRGTYNSPLHF
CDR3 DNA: TGTGCCTGGAGTGCAGGGGTGAGGGGGACCTATAATTCACCCCTCCACTTT

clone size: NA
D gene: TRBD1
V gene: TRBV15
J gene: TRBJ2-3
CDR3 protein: CATSIQGAHTQYF
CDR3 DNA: TGTGCCACCAGCATTCAGGGGGCGCATACGCAGTATTTT

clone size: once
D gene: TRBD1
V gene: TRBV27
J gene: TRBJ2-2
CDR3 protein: CASSLATGVGELFF
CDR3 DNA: TGTGCCAGCAGTTTAGCTACAGGGGTTGGGGAGCTGTTTTTT

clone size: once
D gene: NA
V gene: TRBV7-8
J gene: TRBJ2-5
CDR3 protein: CASSLKGAERVYF
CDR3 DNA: TGTGCCAGCAGCTTAAAAGGGGCCGAAAGGGTGTACTTC

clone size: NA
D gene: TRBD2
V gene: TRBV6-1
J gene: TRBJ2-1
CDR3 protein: CASSEALLAESFGDEQFF
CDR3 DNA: TGTGCCAGCAGTGAAGCGCTTCTAGCGGAGAGCTTCGGGGATGAGCAGTTCTTC

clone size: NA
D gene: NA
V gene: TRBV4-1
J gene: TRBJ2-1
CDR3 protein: CASSQVDLGIAANEQFF
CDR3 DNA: TGCGCCAGCAGCCAAGTTGATCTCGGAATAGCGGCCAATGAGCAGTTCTTC

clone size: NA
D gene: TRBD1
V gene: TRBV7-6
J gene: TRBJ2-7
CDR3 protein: CASSLGRDRSYEQYF
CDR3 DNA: TGTGCCAGCAGCTTAGGTAGGGACAGATCCTACGAGCAGTACTTC

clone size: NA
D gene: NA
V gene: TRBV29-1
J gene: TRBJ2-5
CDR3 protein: CSVERVDETQYF
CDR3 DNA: TGCAGCGTTGAGAGAGTAGACGAGACCCAGTACTTC

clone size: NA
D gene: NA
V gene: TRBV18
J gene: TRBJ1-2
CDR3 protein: CASSPGAGYGYTF
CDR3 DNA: TGTGCCAGCTCACCTGGAGCAGGGTATGGCTACACCTTC

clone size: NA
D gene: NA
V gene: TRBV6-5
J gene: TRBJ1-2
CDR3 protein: CASLELGYTF
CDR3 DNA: TGTGCCAGCTTAGAGCTTGGCTACACCTTC

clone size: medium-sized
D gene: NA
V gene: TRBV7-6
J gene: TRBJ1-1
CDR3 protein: CASSLQRGMNTEAFF
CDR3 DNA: TGTGCCAGCAGCTTGCAGCGGGGGATGAACACTGAAGCTTTCTTT

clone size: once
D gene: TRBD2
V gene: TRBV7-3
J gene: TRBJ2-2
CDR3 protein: CASKRGPGYTGELFF
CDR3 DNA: TGTGCCAGCAAGCGGGGCCCGGGGTACACCGGGGAGCTGTTTTTT

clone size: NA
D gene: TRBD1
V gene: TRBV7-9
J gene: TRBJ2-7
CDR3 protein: CASSFWDRGSKGYEQYF
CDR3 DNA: TGTGCCAGCAGCTTCTGGGACAGGGGAAGTAAAGGGTACGAGCAGTACTTC

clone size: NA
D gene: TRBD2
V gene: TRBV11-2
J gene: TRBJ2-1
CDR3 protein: CASSLTGGRNNEQFF
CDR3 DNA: TGTGCCAGCAGCTTAACGGGGGGGCGGAACAATGAGCAGTTCTTC

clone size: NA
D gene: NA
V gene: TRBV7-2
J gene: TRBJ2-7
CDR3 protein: CASSLGYYEQYF
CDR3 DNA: TGTGCCAGCAGCTTAGGATACTACGAGCAGTACTTC

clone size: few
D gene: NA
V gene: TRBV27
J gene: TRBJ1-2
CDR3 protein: CASSSPGTGYGYTF
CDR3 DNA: TGTGCCAGCAGTTCCCCCGGGACGGGCTATGGCTACACCTTC

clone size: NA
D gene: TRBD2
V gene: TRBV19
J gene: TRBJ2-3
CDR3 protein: CASSISSAGGSDTQYF
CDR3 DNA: TGTGCCAGTAGTATTTCGTCTGCGGGGGGTTCAGATACGCAGTATTTT

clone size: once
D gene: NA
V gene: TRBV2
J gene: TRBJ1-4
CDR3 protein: CATKFTGSGEKLFF
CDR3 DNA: TGTGCCACCAAATTTACAGGGTCGGGTGAAAAACTGTTTTTT

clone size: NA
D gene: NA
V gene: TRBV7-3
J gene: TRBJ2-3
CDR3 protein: CASSPPGGSADTQYF
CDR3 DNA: TGTGCCAGCAGCCCCCCCGGGGGTAGCGCAGATACGCAGTATTTT

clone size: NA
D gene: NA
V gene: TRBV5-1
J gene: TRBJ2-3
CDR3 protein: CASSTGDTSTDTQYF
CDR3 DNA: TGCGCCAGCAGCACTGGGGACACCAGCACAGATACGCAGTATTTT

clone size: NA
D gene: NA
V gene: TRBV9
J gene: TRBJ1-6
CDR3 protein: CASSVGQGDFTLHF
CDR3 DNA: TGTGCCAGCAGCGTGGGGCAGGGTGATTTCACCCTCCACTTT

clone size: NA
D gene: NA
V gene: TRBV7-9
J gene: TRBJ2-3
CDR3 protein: CASSSTTDTQYF
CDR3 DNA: TGTGCCAGCAGCTCAACGACAGATACGCAGTATTTT

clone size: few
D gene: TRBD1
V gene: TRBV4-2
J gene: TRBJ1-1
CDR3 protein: CASSQDYRQGNTEAFF
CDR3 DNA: TGTGCCAGCAGCCAAGATTATAGACAGGGGAACACTGAAGCTTTCTTT

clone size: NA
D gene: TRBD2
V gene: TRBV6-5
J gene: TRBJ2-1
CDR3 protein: CASSSGLAGNEQFF
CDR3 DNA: TGTGCCAGCAGCTCGGGACTAGCGGGGAATGAGCAGTTCTTC

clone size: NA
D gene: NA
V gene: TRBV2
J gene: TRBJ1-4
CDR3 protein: CASSLRGKGEKLFF
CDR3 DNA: TGTGCCAGCAGCCTCAGGGGCAAAGGTGAAAAACTGTTTTTT

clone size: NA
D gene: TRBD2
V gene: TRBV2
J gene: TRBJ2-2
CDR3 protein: CASSVQRGATGELFF
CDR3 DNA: TGTGCCAGCAGTGTTCAGCGGGGCGCCACCGGGGAGCTGTTTTTT